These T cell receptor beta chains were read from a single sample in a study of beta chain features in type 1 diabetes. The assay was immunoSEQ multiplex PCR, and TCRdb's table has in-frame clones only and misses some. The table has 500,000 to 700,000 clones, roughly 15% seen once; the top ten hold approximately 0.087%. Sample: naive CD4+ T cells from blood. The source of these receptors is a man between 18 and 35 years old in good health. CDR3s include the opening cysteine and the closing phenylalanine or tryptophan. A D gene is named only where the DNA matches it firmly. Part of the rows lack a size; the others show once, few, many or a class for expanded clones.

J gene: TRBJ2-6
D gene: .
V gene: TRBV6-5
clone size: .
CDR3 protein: CASGGHGANVLTF
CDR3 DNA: TGTGCCAGCGGGGGGCACGGGGCCAACGTCCTGACTTTC

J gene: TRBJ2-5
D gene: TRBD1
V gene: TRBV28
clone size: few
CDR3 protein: CASTQTGWETQYF
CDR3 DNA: TGTGCCAGCACCCAGACAGGGTGGGAGACCCAGTACTTC

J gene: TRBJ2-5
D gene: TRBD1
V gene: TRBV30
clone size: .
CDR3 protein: CAWSVGTGRPTQYF
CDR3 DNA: TGTGCCTGGAGTGTAGGGACAGGGCGGCCGACCCAGTACTTC

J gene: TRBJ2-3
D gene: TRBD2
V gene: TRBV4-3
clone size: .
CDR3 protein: CASSQESGGFADTQYF
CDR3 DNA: TGCGCCAGCAGCCAAGAAAGCGGGGGATTCGCAGATACGCAGTATTTT

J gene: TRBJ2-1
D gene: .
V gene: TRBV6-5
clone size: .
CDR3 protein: CASSYSGQPGNEQFF
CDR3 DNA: TGTGCCAGCAGTTACTCGGGCCAGCCGGGGAATGAGCAGTTCTTC

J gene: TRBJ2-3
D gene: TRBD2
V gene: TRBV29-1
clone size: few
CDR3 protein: CSVELRAPVVRGATDTQYF
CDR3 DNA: TGCAGCGTTGAATTACGGGCCCCGGTAGTGCGGGGGGCTACAGATACGCAGTATTTT

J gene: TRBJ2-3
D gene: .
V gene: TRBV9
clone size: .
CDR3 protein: CASSQDLATDTQYF
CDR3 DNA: TGTGCCAGCAGCCAAGACCTAGCGACAGATACGCAGTATTTT

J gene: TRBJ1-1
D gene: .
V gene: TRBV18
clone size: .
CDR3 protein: CASSSLTQNENTEAFF
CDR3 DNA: TGTGCCAGCTCAAGTCTCACACAAAACGAGAACACTGAAGCTTTCTTT

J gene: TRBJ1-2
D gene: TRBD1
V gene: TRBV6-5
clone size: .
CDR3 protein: CASSSLKTGNYGYTF
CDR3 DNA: TGTGCCAGCAGTTCACTAAAGACAGGGAACTATGGCTACACCTTC

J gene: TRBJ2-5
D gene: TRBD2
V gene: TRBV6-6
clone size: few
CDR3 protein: CASSRGTSGSRETQYF
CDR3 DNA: TGTGCCAGCAGTCGGGGGACTAGCGGGAGTAGGGAGACCCAGTACTTC

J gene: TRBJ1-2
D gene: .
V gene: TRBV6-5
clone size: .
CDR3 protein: CASSYSRTDYGYTF
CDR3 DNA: TGTGCCAGCAGTTACTCTCGGACAGACTATGGCTACACCTTC

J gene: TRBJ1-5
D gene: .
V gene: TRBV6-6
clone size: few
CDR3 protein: CASNSGRTAQHF
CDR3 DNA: TGTGCCAGCAACTCGGGAAGAACGGCCCAGCATTTT

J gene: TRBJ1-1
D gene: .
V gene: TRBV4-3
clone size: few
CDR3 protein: CASSQFQGMNTEAFF
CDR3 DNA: TGCGCCAGCAGCCAATTTCAGGGCATGAACACTGAAGCTTTCTTT

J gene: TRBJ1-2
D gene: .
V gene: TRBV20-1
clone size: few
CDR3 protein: CSAREGYGYTF
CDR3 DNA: TGCAGTGCTAGAGAGGGATATGGCTACACCTTC

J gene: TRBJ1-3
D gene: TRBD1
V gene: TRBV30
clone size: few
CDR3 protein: CAHGQASSGNTIYF
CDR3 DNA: TGTGCCCACGGACAGGCTAGTTCTGGAAACACCATATATTTT

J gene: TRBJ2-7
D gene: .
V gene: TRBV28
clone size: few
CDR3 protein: CASSLTGSLLGYEQYF
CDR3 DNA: TGTGCCAGCAGTTTGACGGGGTCTCTGCTCGGCTACGAGCAGTACTTC

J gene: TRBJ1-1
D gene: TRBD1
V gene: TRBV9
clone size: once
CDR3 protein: CASTRGTAYTEAFF
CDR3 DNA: TGTGCCTCAACGCGGGGGACAGCCTACACTGAAGCTTTCTTT

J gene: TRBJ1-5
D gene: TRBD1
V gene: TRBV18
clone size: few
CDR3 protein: CASSPGQGGNQPQHF
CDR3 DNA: TGTGCCAGCTCACCCGGACAGGGAGGCAATCAGCCCCAGCATTTT

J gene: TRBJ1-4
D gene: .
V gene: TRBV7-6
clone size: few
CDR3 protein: CASSLGPGTTNEKLFF
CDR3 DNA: TGTGCCAGCAGCTTAGGGCCGGGAACCACTAATGAAAAACTGTTTTTT

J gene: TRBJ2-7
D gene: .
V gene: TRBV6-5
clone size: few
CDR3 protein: CASSYSVIGTYEQYF
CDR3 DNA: TGTGCCAGCAGTTACTCTGTAATCGGGACCTACGAGCAGTACTTC

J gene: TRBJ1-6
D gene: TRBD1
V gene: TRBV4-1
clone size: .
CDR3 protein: CASSQTGTVDSPLHF
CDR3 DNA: TGCGCCAGCAGCCAGACCGGGACAGTGGATTCACCCCTCCACTTT

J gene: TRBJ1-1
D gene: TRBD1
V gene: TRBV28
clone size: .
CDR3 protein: CASRLTGPLNTEAFF
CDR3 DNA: TGTGCCAGCAGGTTGACAGGGCCTCTGAACACTGAAGCTTTCTTT

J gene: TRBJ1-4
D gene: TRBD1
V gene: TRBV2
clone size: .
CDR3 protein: CASRVGTGNEKLFF
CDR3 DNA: TGTGCCAGCAGAGTAGGGACAGGGAATGAAAAACTGTTTTTT

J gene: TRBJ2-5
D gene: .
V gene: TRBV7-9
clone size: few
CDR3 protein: CASSRRRDSQLETQYF
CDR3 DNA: TGTGCCAGCAGCCGTCGGAGGGACTCTCAGTTGGAGACCCAGTACTTC